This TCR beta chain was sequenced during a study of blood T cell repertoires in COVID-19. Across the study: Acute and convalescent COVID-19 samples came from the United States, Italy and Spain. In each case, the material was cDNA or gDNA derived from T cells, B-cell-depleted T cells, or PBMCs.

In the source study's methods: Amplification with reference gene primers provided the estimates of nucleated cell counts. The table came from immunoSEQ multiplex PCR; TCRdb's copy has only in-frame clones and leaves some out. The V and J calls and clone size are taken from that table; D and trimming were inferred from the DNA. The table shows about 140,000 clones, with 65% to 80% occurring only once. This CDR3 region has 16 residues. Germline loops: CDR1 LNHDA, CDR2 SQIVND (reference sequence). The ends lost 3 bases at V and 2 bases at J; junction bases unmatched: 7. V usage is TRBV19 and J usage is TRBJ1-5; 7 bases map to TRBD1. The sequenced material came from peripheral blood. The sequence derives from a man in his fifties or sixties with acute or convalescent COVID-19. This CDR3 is CASSMGRGSRNQPQHF. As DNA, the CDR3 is TGTGCCAGTAGTATGGGCAGGGGGTCTCGCAATCAGCCCCAGCATTTT.